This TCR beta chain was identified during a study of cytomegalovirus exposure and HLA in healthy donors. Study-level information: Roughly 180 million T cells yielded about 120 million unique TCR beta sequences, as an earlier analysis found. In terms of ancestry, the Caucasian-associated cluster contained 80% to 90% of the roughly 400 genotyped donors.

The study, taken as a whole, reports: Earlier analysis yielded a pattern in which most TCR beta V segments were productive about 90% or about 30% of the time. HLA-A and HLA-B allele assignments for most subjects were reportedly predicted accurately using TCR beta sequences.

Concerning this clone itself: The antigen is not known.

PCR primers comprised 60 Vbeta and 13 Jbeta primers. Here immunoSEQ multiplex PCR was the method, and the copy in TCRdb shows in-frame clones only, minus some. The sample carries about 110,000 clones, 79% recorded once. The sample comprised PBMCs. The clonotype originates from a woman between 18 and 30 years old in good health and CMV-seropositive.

The CDR3: CASSLGQDREQYF. The CDR3 bases are TGTGCCAGCAGTCTAGGACAGGATAGAGAGCAGTACTTC. The chain carries TRBV2 and TRBJ2-7; 7 positions match TRBD1. There are 13 residues in the CDR3. The V gene's germline CDR1 is SNHLY and CDR2 FYNNEI. J gave up 7 bases and V 5 bases, and 8 bases lay outside the gene matches.